This TCR beta chain was found in a study of OX40 agonist ivuxolimab in advanced cancers. Points on this clone: What it binds is not known.

Findings and caveats of the study: There was clonal expansion of CD4+ and CD8+ blood T cells by week 6 at 0.1 to 3.0 mg/kg. Partial responders dosed at 0.1-3.0 mg/kg displayed clonal expansion ranking among the lowest.

The table came from immunoSEQ multiplex PCR; TCRdb's copy has only in-frame clones and leaves some out. In the table there are about 80,000 clones, more than 70% of which are singletons. The CDR3 contains 13 residues. Germline values: CDR1 SNHLY, CDR2 FYNNEI. V gave up 4 bases and J gave up 2 bases, with 9 bases separating them. The chain has TRBV2 and TRBJ2-7; D is ambiguous. The starting material was CD4+ or CD8+ T cells sorted from blood, obtained in a trial of the OX40 agonist ivuxolimab. This sequence was found in an adult with an advanced solid tumor such as melanoma, head and neck, liver or kidney cancer. The CDR3 region has the DNA TGTGCCAGCAGTGTCGTAGAGACCTACGAGCAGTACTTC. It codes for CASSVVETYEQYF.